This T cell receptor (beta chain) was obtained from a study of blood T cell repertoires in COVID-19. Enrollees, about 18 to 90 years old, lived in 24 US areas. Clinical histories supplied by participants themselves formed the basis of cohort assignment. In the authors' workflow: Amplification of reference gene primers was used by the study to estimate nucleated cell counts. Some clones are missing from TCRdb's copy, which holds only in-frame ones; the method was immunoSEQ multiplex PCR. The D gene and trimming were derived from the DNA, and the V and J assignments and clone size from that table. The profile covers just over 350,000 clones, with roughly nine tenths appearing a single time and 2.5% to 3% taken by the ten largest. This sequence was found in a woman younger than 45 who had recovered from COVID-19. Sequencing was done on a sample of PBMCs or T cells enriched from blood (not recorded which).

The CDR3 nucleotides are TGTGCCAGCAGTCTGGGACAGGAGCAGTTCTTC. This translates into CASSLGQEQFF. The gene calls are TRBV12-3 or TRBV12-4 and TRBJ2-1; 7 bases match TRBD1. V was clipped by 5 bases and J by 10 bases; unmatched bases: 2. CDR3 length: 11 amino acids.